The 4 T cell receptor beta chains listed next were all sequenced from one sample in a study of blood T cell repertoires in COVID-19. Assay used: immunoSEQ multiplex PCR; TCRdb lists only in-frame clones, some missing. This table holds 120,000 or so clones, roughly 80% found once. Sequencing was done on a sample of peripheral blood. These receptors were collected from a human donor in a cohort sampled during active COVID-19.

This chain links TRBV3-1 (or the pseudogene TRBV3-2) with TRBJ2-7; maybe TRBD2 (5 bases). The CDR3 spans 12 residues. CDR1 is LGHDT, CDR2 YNNKEL, per germline (reference sequence). V dropped 0 bases and J dropped 6 bases, with 6 bases sitting between them. The CDR3 sequence: CASSQEGGEQYF. The CDR3 region has the DNA TGTGCCAGCAGCCAAGAAGGAGGCGAGCAGTACTTC.

The V call is TRBV28, the J call TRBJ2-3; D call uncertain. The germline V gene has CDR1 MDHEN and CDR2 SYDVKM. The CDR3 covers 12 residues. V was shortened by 7 bases and J by 2 bases, with 7 bases between the two germline ends. For the CDR3, the DNA is TGTGCCAGCAATACTTTCACAGATACGCAGTATTTT. It specifies CASNTFTDTQYF.

This clone was picked up a small number of times. The chain uses TRBV5-1 and TRBJ2-7, with a possible D match to TRBD2 (5 bases). Per the germline V gene, CDR1 is SGHRS and CDR2 is YFSETQ. Trimming removed 0 bases from V and 3 bases from J, with 7 bases in between. The CDR3 has 13 residues. The CDR3, as DNA: TGCGCCAGCAGCTTGGATCGGGGCTACGAGCAGTACTTC. Translated, it gives CASSLDRGYEQYF.

Written as DNA, the CDR3 is TGTGCCAGCAGCTTTTCCGGCTCCGGGGTCGGCTCTGGAAACACCATATATTTT. It codes for CASSFSGSGVGSGNTIYF. This rearrangement joins TRBV7-2 to TRBJ1-3; D is uncertain. This CDR3 region has 18 residues. Trimming stripped 3 bases from V and 0 bases from J, with 18 bases between. Per germline, CDR1 SGHTA and CDR2 FQGNSA.